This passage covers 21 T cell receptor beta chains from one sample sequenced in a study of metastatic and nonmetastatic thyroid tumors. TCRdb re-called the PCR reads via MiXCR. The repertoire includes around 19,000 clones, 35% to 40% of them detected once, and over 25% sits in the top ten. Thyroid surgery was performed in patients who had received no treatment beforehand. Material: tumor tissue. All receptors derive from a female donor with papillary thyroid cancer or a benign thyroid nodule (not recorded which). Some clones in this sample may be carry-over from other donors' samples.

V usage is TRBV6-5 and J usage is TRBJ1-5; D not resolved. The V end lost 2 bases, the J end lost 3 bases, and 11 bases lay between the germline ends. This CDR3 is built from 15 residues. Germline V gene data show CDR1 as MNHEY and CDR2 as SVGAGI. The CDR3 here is CASSYEGEVNQPQHF. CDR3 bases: TGTGCCAGCAGTTACGAAGGCGAGGTCAATCAGCCCCAGCATTTT.

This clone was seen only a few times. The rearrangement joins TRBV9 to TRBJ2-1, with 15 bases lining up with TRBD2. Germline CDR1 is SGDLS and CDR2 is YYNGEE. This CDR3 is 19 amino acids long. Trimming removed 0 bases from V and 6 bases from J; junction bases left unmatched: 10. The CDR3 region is CASSVEGLAGGQVSNEQFF. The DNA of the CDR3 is TGTGCCAGCAGCGTAGAAGGACTAGCGGGAGGGCAAGTTAGCAATGAGCAGTTCTTC.

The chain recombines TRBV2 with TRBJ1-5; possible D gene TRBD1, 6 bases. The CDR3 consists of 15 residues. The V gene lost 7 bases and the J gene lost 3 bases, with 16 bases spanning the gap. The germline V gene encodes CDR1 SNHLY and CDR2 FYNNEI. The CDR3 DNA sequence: TGTGCCAGCAACCGAGGGCAGGGGTACAATCAGCCCCAGCATTTT. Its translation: CASNRGQGYNQPQHF.

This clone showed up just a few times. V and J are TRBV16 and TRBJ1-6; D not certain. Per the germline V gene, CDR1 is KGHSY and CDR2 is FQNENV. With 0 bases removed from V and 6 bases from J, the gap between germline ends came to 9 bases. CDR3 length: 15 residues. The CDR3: CASSQSSAFNSPLHF. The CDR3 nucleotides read TGTGCCAGCAGCCAATCTTCCGCGTTTAATTCACCCCTCCACTTT.

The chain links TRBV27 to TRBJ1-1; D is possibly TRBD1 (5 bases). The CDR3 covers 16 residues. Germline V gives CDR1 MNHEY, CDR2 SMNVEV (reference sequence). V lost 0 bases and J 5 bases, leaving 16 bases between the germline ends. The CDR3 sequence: CASSLSRGGTSTEAFF. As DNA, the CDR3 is TGTGCCAGCAGTTTATCGAGGGGTGGGACCTCTACTGAAGCTTTCTTT.

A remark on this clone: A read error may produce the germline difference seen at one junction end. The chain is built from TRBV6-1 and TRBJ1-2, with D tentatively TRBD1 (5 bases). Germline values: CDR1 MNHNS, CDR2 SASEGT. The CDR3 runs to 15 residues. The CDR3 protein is CVSSQEGGANYGYTF. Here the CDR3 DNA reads TGTGTCAGCAGTCAAGAAGGTGGGGCCAACTATGGCTACACCTTC.

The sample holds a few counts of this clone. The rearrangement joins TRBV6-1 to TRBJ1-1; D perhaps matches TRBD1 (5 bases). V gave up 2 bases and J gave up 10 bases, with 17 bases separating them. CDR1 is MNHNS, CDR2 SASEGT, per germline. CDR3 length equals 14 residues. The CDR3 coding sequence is TGTGCCAGCAGTGAATTCAGGCAGGGACGGGGAGCTTTCTTT. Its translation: CASSEFRQGRGAFF.

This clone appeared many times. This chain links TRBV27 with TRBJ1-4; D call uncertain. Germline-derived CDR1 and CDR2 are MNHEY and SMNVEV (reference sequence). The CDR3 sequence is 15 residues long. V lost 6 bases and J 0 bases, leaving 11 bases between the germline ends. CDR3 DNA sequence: TGTGCCAGCAGCCCGGAGGTTGCAACTAATGAAAAACTGTTTTTT. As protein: CASSPEVATNEKLFF.

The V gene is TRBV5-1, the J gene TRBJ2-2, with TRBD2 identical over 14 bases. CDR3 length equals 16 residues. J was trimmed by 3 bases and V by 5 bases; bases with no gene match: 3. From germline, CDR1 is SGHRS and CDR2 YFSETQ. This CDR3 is CASRWGLAGDTGELFF. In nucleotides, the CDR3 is TGCGCCAGCAGATGGGGACTAGCGGGAGACACCGGGGAGCTGTTTTTT.

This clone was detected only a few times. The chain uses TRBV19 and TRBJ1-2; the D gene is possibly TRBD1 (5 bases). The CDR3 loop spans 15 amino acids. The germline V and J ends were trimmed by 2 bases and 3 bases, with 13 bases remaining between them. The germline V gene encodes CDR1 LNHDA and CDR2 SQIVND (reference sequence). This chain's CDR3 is CASSISRVGYYGYTF. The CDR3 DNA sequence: TGTGCCAGTAGTATAAGCAGGGTGGGATACTATGGCTACACCTTC.

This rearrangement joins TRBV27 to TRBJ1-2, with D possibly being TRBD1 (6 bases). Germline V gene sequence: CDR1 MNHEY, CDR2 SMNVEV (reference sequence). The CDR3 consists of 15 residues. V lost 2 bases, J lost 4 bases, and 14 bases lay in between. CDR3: CASSLNSGRGYGYTF. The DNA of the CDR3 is TGTGCCAGCAGTTTAAACTCAGGCAGGGGCTATGGCTACACCTTC.

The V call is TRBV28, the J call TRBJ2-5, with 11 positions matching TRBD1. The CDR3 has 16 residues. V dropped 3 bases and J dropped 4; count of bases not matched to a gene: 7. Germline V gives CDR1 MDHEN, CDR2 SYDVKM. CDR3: CASSLKTGQGGETQYF. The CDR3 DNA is TGTGCCAGCAGTTTGAAGACGGGACAGGGGGGAGAGACCCAGTACTTC.

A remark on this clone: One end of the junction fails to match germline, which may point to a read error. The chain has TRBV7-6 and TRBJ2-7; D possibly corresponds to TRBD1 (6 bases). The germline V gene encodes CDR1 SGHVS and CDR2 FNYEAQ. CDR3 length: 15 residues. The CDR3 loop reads CARSYRPGQSYEQYF. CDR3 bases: TGTGCCAGAAGCTATCGTCCGGGACAATCCTACGAGCAGTACTTC.

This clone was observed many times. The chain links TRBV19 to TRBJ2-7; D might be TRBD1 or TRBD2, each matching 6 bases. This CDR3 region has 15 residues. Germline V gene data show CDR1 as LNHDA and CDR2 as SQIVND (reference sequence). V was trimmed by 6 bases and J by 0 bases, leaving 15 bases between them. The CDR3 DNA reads TGTGCCAGTAGACCGGGGGCTGGAAGCTCCTACGAGCAGTACTTC. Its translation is CASRPGAGSSYEQYF.

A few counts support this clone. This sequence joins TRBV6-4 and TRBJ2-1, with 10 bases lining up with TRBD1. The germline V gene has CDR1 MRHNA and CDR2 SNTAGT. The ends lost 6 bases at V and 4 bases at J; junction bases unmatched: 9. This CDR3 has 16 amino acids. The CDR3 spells CASSDDGGQGYNEQFF. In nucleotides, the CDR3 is TGTGCCAGCAGCGATGACGGGGGACAGGGGTACAATGAGCAGTTCTTC.

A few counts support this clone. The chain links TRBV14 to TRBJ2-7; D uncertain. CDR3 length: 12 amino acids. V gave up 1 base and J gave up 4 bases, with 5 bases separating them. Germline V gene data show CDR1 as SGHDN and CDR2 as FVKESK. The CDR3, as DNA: TGTGCCAGCAGCCAAGGAGGTTACGAGCAGTACTTC. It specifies CASSQGGYEQYF.

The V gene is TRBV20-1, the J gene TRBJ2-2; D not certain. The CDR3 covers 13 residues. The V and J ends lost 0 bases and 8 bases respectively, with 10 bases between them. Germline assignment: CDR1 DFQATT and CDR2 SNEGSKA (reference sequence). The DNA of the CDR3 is TGCAGTGCTAGAGATTTCACAACAGGGGAGCTGTTTTTT. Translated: CSARDFTTGELFF.

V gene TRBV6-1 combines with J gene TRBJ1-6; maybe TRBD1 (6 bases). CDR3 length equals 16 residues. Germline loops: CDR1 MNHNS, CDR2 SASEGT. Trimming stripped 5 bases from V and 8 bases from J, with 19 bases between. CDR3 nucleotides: TGTGCCAGCAGTTCCCGGGGGGCTTGGGTAGATTCACCCCTCCACTTT. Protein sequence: CASSSRGAWVDSPLHF.

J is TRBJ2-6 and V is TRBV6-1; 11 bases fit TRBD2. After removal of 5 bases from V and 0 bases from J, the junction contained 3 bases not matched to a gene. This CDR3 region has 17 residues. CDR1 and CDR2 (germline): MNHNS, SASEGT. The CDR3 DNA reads TGTGCCAGCAGTATAGCGGGAGGGATCTCTGGGGCCAACGTCCTGACTTTC. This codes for CASSIAGGISGANVLTF.

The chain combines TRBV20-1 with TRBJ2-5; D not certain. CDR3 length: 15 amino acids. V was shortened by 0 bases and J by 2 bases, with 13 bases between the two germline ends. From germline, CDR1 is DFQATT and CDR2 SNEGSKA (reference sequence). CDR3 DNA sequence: TGCAGTGCTAGAGATTTACAAGGATCACAAGAGACCCAGTACTTC. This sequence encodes CSARDLQGSQETQYF.

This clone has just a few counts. The CDR3 here is CASSEEGGIGNEQFF. In DNA, the CDR3 is TGTGCCAGCAGTGAGGAGGGGGGTATCGGCAATGAGCAGTTCTTC. J is TRBJ2-1 and V is TRBV6-4; D is tentatively TRBD1 or TRBD2 (6 bases each). The CDR3 is made up of 15 amino acids. Trimming removed 3 bases at V and 6 bases at J, with 15 bases between. CDR1 and CDR2 from the germline V gene are MRHNA and SNTAGT.